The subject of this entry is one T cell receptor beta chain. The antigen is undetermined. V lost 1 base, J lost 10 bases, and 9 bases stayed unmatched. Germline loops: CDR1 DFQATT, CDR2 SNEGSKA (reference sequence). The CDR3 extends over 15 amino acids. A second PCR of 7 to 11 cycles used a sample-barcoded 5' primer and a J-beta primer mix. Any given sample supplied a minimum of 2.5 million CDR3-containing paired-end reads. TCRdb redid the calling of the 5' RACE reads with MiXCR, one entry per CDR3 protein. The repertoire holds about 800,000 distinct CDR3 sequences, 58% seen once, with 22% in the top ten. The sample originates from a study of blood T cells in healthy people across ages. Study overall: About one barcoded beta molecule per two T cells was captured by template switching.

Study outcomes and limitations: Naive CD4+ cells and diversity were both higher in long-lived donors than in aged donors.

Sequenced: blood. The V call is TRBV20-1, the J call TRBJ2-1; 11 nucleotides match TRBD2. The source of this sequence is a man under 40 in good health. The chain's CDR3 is CSARVAGGQTSEQFF. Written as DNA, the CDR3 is TGCAGTGCTAGAGTAGCGGGGGGGCAAACGAGCGAGCAGTTCTTC.